The text below deals with one T cell receptor beta chain. No antigen is known for it. This record belongs to a study of T cell clonotyping in hematopoietic cell transplantation. Points from the study as a whole: Recipient TCR diversity dropped after transplant; expanded clonotypes rose from day 30 to 180.

The V gene end was trimmed by 7 bases and the J gene end by 2 bases; junction bases not matched to a gene: 7. The germline V gene encodes CDR1 MNHEY and CDR2 SVGAGI. The CDR3 consists of 15 residues. Method: immunoSEQ multiplex PCR; TCRdb's copy keeps in-frame clones and lacks some. The data hold approximately 30,000 clones, with roughly 95% observed a single time. The chain couples TRBV6-5 to TRBJ2-7, with 11 positions matching TRBD2. The specimen was peripheral blood mononuclear cells. This TCR was sampled from a man aged 45-65 years in good health. Some clones in this sample may be carry-over from other donors' samples. As DNA, the CDR3 is TGTGCCAGCAACCCTAGCGGGGGGACTACCTACGAGCAGTACTTC. This translates into CASNPSGGTTYEQYF.